One T cell receptor beta chain is described in this entry. This sample's time point: pretreatment peripheral blood. Every patient provided from 1 to 8 samples, collected pretreatment and on-treatment. The CDR3 loop spans 15 amino acids. Looked up from germline, CDR1 is MDHEN and CDR2 is SYDVKM. V lost 6 bases and J lost 5, with 17 bases in between. The source of the sample is a study of PD-L1 blockade in urothelial cancer. Across the study: Prior chemotherapy regimens per patient numbered 0 to 3. A median blood sample held roughly 150,000 T cells and about 89,000 unique TCRs.

Spike-ins of synthetic TCR analog templates went into each PCR. Libraries were prepared by immunoSEQ multiplex PCR; TCRdb keeps only in-frame clonotypes and omits some of them. In the table there are tens of thousands of clones, about 81% of which are singletons. The rearrangement joins TRBV28 to TRBJ1-3; D might be TRBD1 (6 bases). Here the sequenced sample was PBMCs, taken around atezolizumab (anti-PD-L1) treatment. The source of this sequence is a man between 65 and 85 years old with urothelial cancer. The CDR3 loop reads CASRPGQLSRNTIYF. CDR3 DNA: TGTGCCAGCAGGCCAGGACAGTTGTCGAGAAACACCATATATTTT. The full variable domain, rest sourced from reference TRBV28 and TRBJ1-3, is DVKVTQSSRYLVKRTGEKVFLECVQDMDHENMFWYRQDPGLGLRLIYFSYDVKMKEKGDIPEGYSVSREKKERFSLILESASTNQTSMYLCASRPGQLSRNTIYFGEGSWLTVV.